Below, 32 T cell receptor beta chains from the same sample are listed, as sequenced in a study of vaccination and CD4 T cells after COVID-19. TCRdb called the PCR reads again in MiXCR, with one record for every CDR3 protein. The table includes around 26,000 distinct CDR3 sequences, roughly 51% detected once. Time point meaning: late sampling 161 to 241 days after vaccination in a few convalescent patients. Sequences were derived from CD4+ T cells from blood, sampled about 7 months after SARS-CoV-2 vaccination. The receptors stem from a human donor who had recovered from COVID-19.

This chain links TRBV25-1 with TRBJ2-5, with 14 bases matching TRBD2. The junction had 10 bases not matched to a gene; V was cut back by 6 bases and J by 4 bases. Germline assignment: CDR1 MGHDK and CDR2 SYGVNS. There are 17 residues in the CDR3. The CDR3 DNA follows: TGTGCCAGCAGCCAGGTGACTGGACTAGCGGGAGGAGAGACCCAGTACTTC. Translated: CASSQVTGLAGGETQYF.

This sequence joins TRBV5-1 and TRBJ2-5, with no clear D. Germline-derived CDR1 and CDR2 are SGHRS and YFSETQ. CDR3 size: 13 residues. Trimming took off 2 bases at V and 5 bases at J, with 10 bases between the two ends. This CDR3 is CASSFTSGETQYF. In nucleotides, the CDR3 is TGCGCCAGCAGCTTTACATCTGGGGAGACCCAGTACTTC.

This clonotype appeared a few times. The gene calls are TRBV20-1 and TRBJ1-1; 7 nucleotides agree with TRBD1. The CDR3 has 13 residues. Germline CDR1 reads DFQATT; CDR2 reads SNEGSKA (reference sequence). V lost 5 bases, J lost 0 bases, and 3 bases stayed unmatched. The CDR3 nucleotides are TGCAGTGCTTCGACAGGGATGAACACTGAAGCTTTCTTT. Amino acids: CSASTGMNTEAFF.

This clonotype showed up just a few times. The rearrangement uses TRBV12-3 or TRBV12-4 and TRBJ2-5; D not certain. This CDR3 contains 13 residues. The V and J ends lost 0 bases and 5 bases respectively, with 7 bases between them. CDR3 region: CASSLATWETQYF. The CDR3 nucleotides read TGTGCCAGCAGTTTAGCTACCTGGGAGACCCAGTACTTC.

The V call is TRBV4-3, the J call TRBJ2-3; TRBD2 agrees at 13 bases. Germline lookup yields CDR1 LGHNA and CDR2 YSLEER. V was clipped by 0 bases and J by 5 bases; unmatched bases: 2. The CDR3 totals 16 residues. In nucleotides, the CDR3 is TGCGCCAGCAGCCAAGAACTAGCGGGAGGGGTAGATACGCAGTATTTT. This gives the protein CASSQELAGGVDTQYF.

The chain links TRBV20-1 to TRBJ1-3; no clear D gene. The V and J ends lost 0 bases and 0 bases respectively, with 12 bases between them. Germline assignment: CDR1 DFQATT and CDR2 SNEGSKA (reference sequence). The CDR3 length is 16 residues. In nucleotides, the CDR3 is TGCAGTGCTAGAGATCCCAGTTCCGACTCTGGAAACACCATATATTTT. Amino acids: CSARDPSSDSGNTIYF.

This clonotype has more than one count but fewer than ten. CDR3 nucleotides: TGTGCCAGCAACCCACAACTCGCGGGAGGAGGCTACGAGCAGTACTTC. This translates into CASNPQLAGGGYEQYF. The chain has TRBV7-2 and TRBJ2-7; 8 bases map to TRBD2. The germline CDR1 and CDR2 sequences are SGHTA and FQGNSA. The CDR3 is made up of 16 amino acids. The V and J ends lost 7 bases and 3 bases, in that order; junction bases with no gene match: 14.

This clonotype has just one count. The chain is built from TRBV7-9 and TRBJ2-1; 8 nucleotides agree with TRBD2. The CDR3 has 15 residues. Germline assignment: CDR1 SEHNR and CDR2 FQNEAQ (reference sequence). The V gene end was trimmed by 5 bases and the J gene end by 6 bases; junction bases not matched to a gene: 9. DNA of the CDR3: TGTGCCAGCAGCCTAAGCGGGAGAGGAGGCAATGAGCAGTTCTTC. Translation: CASSLSGRGGNEQFF.

The chain employs TRBV20-1 and TRBJ2-3; D ambiguous. V was trimmed by 1 base and J by 0 bases, leaving 14 bases between them. Germline-derived CDR1 and CDR2 are DFQATT and SNEGSKA (reference sequence). CDR3 length equals 16 residues. The CDR3 DNA sequence: TGCAGTGCTAGAGGAGGACGACCCCGAAGCACAGATACGCAGTATTTT. Residues: CSARGGRPRSTDTQYF.

The chain couples TRBV4-1 to TRBJ2-3; D is perhaps TRBD1 or TRBD2 (5 bases each). Germline values: CDR1 MGHRA, CDR2 YSYEKL. The CDR3 is 16 residues long. V was trimmed by 4 bases and J by 1 base, leaving 15 bases between them. CDR3 sequence: CASSPGPLSGTDTQYF. The CDR3 DNA is TGCGCCAGCAGCCCGGGACCCCTTTCAGGCACAGATACGCAGTATTTT.

The chain is built from TRBV19 and TRBJ2-2; 11 nucleotides agree with TRBD2. CDR3 length: 15 amino acids. CDR1 and CDR2 from the germline V gene are LNHDA and SQIVND (reference sequence). V shed 8 bases and J 7 bases; nucleotides not matched to a gene: 9. The CDR3: CASADSGREVGELFF. The CDR3 nucleotides read TGTGCCAGTGCCGATAGCGGGAGGGAAGTCGGGGAGCTGTTTTTT.

This chain joins TRBV7-9 and TRBJ2-5; tentative D call: TRBD2 (5 bases). Germline V CDR1 and CDR2: SEHNR, FQNEAQ (reference sequence). Between the trimmed V and J ends, which lost 4 bases and 5 bases, there was a span of 20 bases. This CDR3 has 16 residues. The CDR3 spells CASSSLLGLLGETQYF. CDR3 DNA: TGTGCCAGCAGCTCCCTATTAGGACTGTTAGGCGAGACCCAGTACTTC.

This chain connects TRBV7-2 to TRBJ2-3; no clear D. The germline V gene encodes CDR1 SGHTA and CDR2 FQGNSA. CDR3 size: 14 residues. V was pared by 1 base and J by 2 bases, with 7 bases between. CDR3 sequence reads: CASSLGVYTDTQYF. In DNA form, the CDR3 reads TGTGCCAGCAGCTTAGGGGTCTACACAGATACGCAGTATTTT. Complete variable domain (other parts from reference TRBV7-2 and TRBJ2-3): GAGVSQSPSNKVTEKGKDVELRCDPISGHTALYWYRQSLGQGLEFLIYFQGNSAPDKSGLPSDRFSAERTGGSVSTLTIQRTQQEDSAVYLCASSLGVYTDTQYFGPGTRLTVL.

By frequency in the sample, this clonotype is medium-sized. The chain carries TRBV6-1 and TRBJ1-5; 9 positions agree with TRBD1. Germline CDR1 is MNHNS and CDR2 is SASEGT. Losses at the gene ends were 1 base for V and 5 bases for J; bases not matched to a gene: 3. The CDR3 totals 15 residues. Written as DNA, the CDR3 is TGTGCCAGCAGTGAAGAGGGGACAGGGTATCAGCCCCAGCATTTT. Protein product: CASSEEGTGYQPQHF.

This clonotype was counted once. The rearrangement links TRBV4-1 to TRBJ1-2; D not certain. This CDR3 region has 14 residues. Trimming cost V 4 bases and J 8 bases, with 17 bases left between them. Germline CDR1 and CDR2: MGHRA and YSYEKL. The DNA of the CDR3 is TGCGCCAGCAGCCGGCCGGGCAGCGGTCGGGGCTACACCTTC. The encoded protein is CASSRPGSGRGYTF.

This clonotype was seen a handful of times. The V gene is TRBV20-1, the J gene TRBJ2-3, with D possibly matching TRBD2 (6 bases). CDR3 length equals 13 residues. The germline CDR1 and CDR2 sequences are DFQATT and SNEGSKA (reference sequence). V was cut by 4 bases and J by 5 bases, with 13 bases left in between. The CDR3 protein is CSAKEGARDTQYF. The CDR3 DNA reads as TGCAGTGCTAAGGAGGGCGCGAGAGATACGCAGTATTTT.

V usage is TRBV19 and J usage is TRBJ1-5, with D perhaps matching TRBD1 (5 bases). The CDR3 sequence is 15 residues long. The germline gives CDR1 LNHDA, CDR2 SQIVND (reference sequence). The germline V and J ends were trimmed by 7 bases and 7 bases, with 20 bases remaining between them. The CDR3 sequence is CASNSDTHYVQPQHF. The CDR3 DNA reads TGTGCCAGTAATTCGGACACCCACTACGTCCAGCCCCAGCATTTT.

This clonotype was detected only a few times. The chain links TRBV6-5 to TRBJ2-3; D is unclear. The ends were cut back, 0 bases at V and 2 bases at J, with 9 bases in the middle. The CDR3 consists of 15 residues. The germline V gene encodes CDR1 MNHEY and CDR2 SVGAGI. The CDR3 here is CASSYSTGVTDTQYF. The CDR3 nucleotides read TGTGCCAGCAGTTACTCGACCGGCGTCACAGATACGCAGTATTTT.

This chain joins TRBV20-1 and TRBJ1-2; D not certain. The CDR3 is 14 residues long. The V gene's germline CDR1 is DFQATT and CDR2 SNEGSKA (reference sequence). With 0 bases removed from V and 4 bases from J, the gap between germline ends came to 12 bases. CDR3 coding DNA: TGCAGTGCTAGAGATGAATGGGGTACCTATGGCTACACCTTC. Protein product: CSARDEWGTYGYTF.

The chain couples TRBV25-1 to TRBJ2-7; D unclear. CDR3 length: 14 amino acids. Looked up from germline, CDR1 is MGHDK and CDR2 is SYGVNS. Trimming took off 4 bases at V and 2 bases at J, with 12 bases between the two ends. Written as DNA, the CDR3 is TGTGCCAGCAGTGCCCTCGGCCGCCCCTACGAGCAGTACTTC. Translated: CASSALGRPYEQYF.

This chain connects TRBV6-1 to TRBJ2-5; tentatively, D is TRBD1 (6 bases). V was cut by 3 bases and J by 7 bases, with 21 bases left in between. This CDR3 spans 16 amino acids. CDR1 is MNHNS and CDR2 is SASEGT in the germline V gene. The CDR3 DNA sequence: TGTGCCAGCAGTGACCCGGGACAACAGGGTTTGGGGACCCAGTACTTC. Encoded protein: CASSDPGQQGLGTQYF.

In nucleotides, the CDR3 is TGTGCCAGTAGTCGGCTCCCGGGGTACGAGCAGTACTTC. Translated, it gives CASSRLPGYEQYF. The genes are TRBV19 and TRBJ2-7; possible D gene TRBD2, 5 bases. Germline CDR1 reads LNHDA; CDR2 reads SQIVND (reference sequence). There are 13 residues in the CDR3. V shed 5 bases and J shed 4 bases, with 12 bases lying between them.

The CDR3 coding sequence is TGTGCCAGCACGCCTGGGGGCAATCAGCCCCAGCATTTT. Translating gives CASTPGGNQPQHF. This rearrangement joins TRBV28 to TRBJ1-5; D is undetermined. The CDR3 has 13 amino acids. Germline values: CDR1 MDHEN, CDR2 SYDVKM. V gave up 7 bases and J gave up 2 bases, with 9 bases separating them.

In its sample, this clonotype ranks as medium-sized. The V gene is TRBV7-2, the J gene TRBJ2-7, with a tentative D call TRBD1 (5 bases). Germline lookup yields CDR1 SGHTA and CDR2 FQGNSA. V gave up 1 base and J gave up 13 bases, with 11 bases separating them. The CDR3 is 11 residues long. The CDR3 DNA reads TGTGCCAGCAGCTTAGAATACGACAGATACTTC. Its translation is CASSLEYDRYF.

The genes are TRBV2 and TRBJ2-7; maybe TRBD1 (5 bases). The CDR3 is made up of 13 amino acids. CDR1 is SNHLY and CDR2 is FYNNEI in the germline V gene. The germline V and J ends were trimmed by 6 bases and 5 bases, with 14 bases remaining between them. In nucleotides, the CDR3 is TGTGCCAGCAGCCTTGGGGCTTGGGACGAGCAGTACTTC. Protein: CASSLGAWDEQYF. The full variable domain, completed using reference TRBV2 and TRBJ2-7, is EPEVTQTPSHQVTQMGQEVILRCVPISNHLYFYWYRQILGQKVEFLVSFYNNEISEKSEIFDDQFSVERPDGSNFTLKIRSTKLEDSAMYFCASSLGAWDEQYFGPGTRLTVT.

The gene calls are TRBV11-2 and TRBJ2-7; TRBD1 agrees at 8 bases. J was trimmed by 4 bases and V by 2 bases; bases with no gene match: 1. Germline CDR1 SGHAT, CDR2 FQNNGV. The CDR3 loop spans 13 amino acids. The CDR3 protein is CASSLTGGYEQYF. The CDR3, as DNA: TGTGCCAGCAGCTTAACAGGGGGGTACGAGCAGTACTTC.

The chain combines TRBV7-9 with TRBJ2-5, with 10 bases aligning to TRBD1. This CDR3 region has 15 residues. Germline loops: CDR1 SEHNR, CDR2 FQNEAQ (reference sequence). J lost 4 bases, V lost 5 bases, and 7 bases had no gene match. DNA for the CDR3: TGTGCCAGCAGCATAATAGACAGGGGGCGAGAGACCCAGTACTTC. Residues: CASSIIDRGRETQYF.

The V gene is TRBV7-8, the J gene TRBJ1-5; possible D gene TRBD1, 6 bases. This CDR3 comprises 15 residues. The V gene's germline CDR1 is SGHVS and CDR2 FQNEAQ. V shed 5 bases and J shed 5 bases, with 16 bases lying between them. The CDR3 loop is CASSPMTGVHQPQHF. The DNA for the CDR3 is TGTGCCAGCAGCCCGATGACAGGCGTTCATCAGCCCCAGCATTTT. Full variable domain (missing parts from reference TRBV7-8 and TRBJ1-5): GAGVSQSPRYKVAKRGQDVALRCDPISGHVSLFWYQQALGQGPEFLTYFQNEAQLDKSGLPSDRFFAERPEGSVSTLKIQRTQQEDSAVYLCASSPMTGVHQPQHFGDGTRLSIL.

The table lists this clonotype with a few counts. This rearrangement joins TRBV19 to TRBJ1-2; 12 nucleotides agree with TRBD1. The germline V gene has CDR1 LNHDA and CDR2 SQIVND (reference sequence). J gave up 3 bases and V 5 bases, and 7 bases lay outside the gene matches. This CDR3 comprises 16 residues. CDR3 coding DNA: TGTGCCAGTAGTCTAACGGGACAGGGGGCGGACTATGGCTACACCTTC. This encodes CASSLTGQGADYGYTF.

V usage is TRBV29-1 and J usage is TRBJ1-2, with D possibly TRBD1 on 6 matching bases. V was cut by 2 bases and J by 12 bases, with 16 bases left in between. The CDR3 sequence is 12 residues long. The germline V gene encodes CDR1 SQVTM and CDR2 ANQGSEA. CDR3 in amino acids: CSVEWGALAHTF. The CDR3 DNA sequence: TGCAGCGTTGAATGGGGGGCTCTTGCCCACACCTTC.

The chain recombines TRBV4-1 with TRBJ1-3; TRBD1 aligns across 7 bases. Germline V CDR1 and CDR2: MGHRA, YSYEKL. After removal of 4 bases from V and 2 bases from J, the junction contained 5 bases not matched to a gene. The CDR3 has 15 amino acids. The CDR3 bases are TGCGCCAGCAGCCTTATACAGGGGACTGGAAACACCATATATTTT. Protein: CASSLIQGTGNTIYF.

This chain connects TRBV7-9 to TRBJ2-5, with D unclear. The ends were cut back, 5 bases at V and 2 bases at J, with 12 bases in the middle. Germline-derived CDR1 and CDR2 are SEHNR and FQNEAQ (reference sequence). The CDR3 has 14 residues. This chain's CDR3 is CASSTSYSQETQYF. The CDR3, as DNA: TGTGCCAGCAGCACAAGTTACTCACAAGAGACCCAGTACTTC.